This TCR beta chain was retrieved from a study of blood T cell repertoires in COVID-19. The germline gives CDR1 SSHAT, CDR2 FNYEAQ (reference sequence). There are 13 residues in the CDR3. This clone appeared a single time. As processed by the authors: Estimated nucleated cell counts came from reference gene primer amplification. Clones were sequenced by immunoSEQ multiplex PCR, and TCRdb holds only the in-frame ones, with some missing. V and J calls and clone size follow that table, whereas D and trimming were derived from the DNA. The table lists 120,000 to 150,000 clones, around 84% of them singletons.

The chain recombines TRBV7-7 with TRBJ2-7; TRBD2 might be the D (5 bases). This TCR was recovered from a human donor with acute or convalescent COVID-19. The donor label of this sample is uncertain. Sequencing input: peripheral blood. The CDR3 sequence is CASSFRTLYEQYV. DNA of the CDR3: TGTGCTAGCAGCTTTAGGACTCTCTACGAGCAGTACGTC.